These 22 T cell receptor beta chains were all obtained from the same sample, sequenced in a study of CD8+ T cells in alopecia areata. It was cDNA, reverse transcribed from extracted RNA, that served as the sequencing template. Sequenced by immunoSEQ multiplex PCR; TCRdb stores in-frame clones only, minus some. The sample includes some 110,000 clones, 58% seen only once; the top ten take 30%. Treatment reported: oral pan-JAK inhibitor, 5-10 mg twice daily. Specimen: CD8+ T cells sorted from blood, collected at week 4, from a patient treated with tofacitinib. The receptors derive from a human donor with alopecia areata.

The chain is built from TRBV29-1 and TRBJ1-1; D call uncertain. V gave up 6 bases and J gave up 1 base, with 6 bases separating them. This CDR3 spans 11 amino acids. Germline V gene sequence: CDR1 SQVTM, CDR2 ANQGSEA. This CDR3 reads CSVLGNTEAFF. The CDR3 DNA is TGCAGCGTCCTGGGGAACACTGAAGCTTTCTTT.

This clone was counted once. V and J are TRBV11-2 and TRBJ2-5, with a possible D match to TRBD1 (5 bases). This CDR3 has 15 amino acids. The germline V and J ends were trimmed by 1 base and 4 bases, with 13 bases remaining between them. Germline CDR1 is SGHAT and CDR2 is FQNNGV. In nucleotides, the CDR3 is TGTGCCAGCAGCTTAGTATTGGACAACCCAGAGACCCAGTACTTC. It yields the protein CASSLVLDNPETQYF.

This chain joins TRBV7-6 and TRBJ2-7, with D perhaps TRBD2 (5 bases). This CDR3 region has 14 residues. Trimming shortened V by 1 base and J by 4 bases, and 11 bases separated the two germline ends. Germline CDR1 reads SGHVS; CDR2 reads FNYEAQ. CDR3 loop: CASSLGTAIYEQYF. DNA for the CDR3: TGTGCCAGCAGCTTAGGGACTGCCATATACGAGCAGTACTTC.

The chain carries TRBV6-6 and TRBJ1-5, with D perhaps TRBD1 (5 bases). The CDR3 is 12 residues long. The V gene lost 7 bases and the J gene lost 4 bases, with 8 bases spanning the gap. Germline V gene lookup returns CDR1 MNHNY and CDR2 SVGAGI (reference sequence). CDR3 nucleotides: TGTGCCAGCATCGGGGGGAATCAGCCCCAGCATTTT. Translation gives CASIGGNQPQHF.

The CDR3 sequence: CASSLGDRGDTQYF. The CDR3 DNA sequence: TGTGCCAGCAGCTTAGGGGACAGGGGAGATACGCAGTATTTT. This rearrangement joins TRBV7-9 to TRBJ2-3; 10 bases are shared with TRBD1. The trim removed 1 base at V and 5 bases at J, leaving 0 bases unmatched. The CDR3 contains 14 residues. Germline lookup yields CDR1 SEHNR and CDR2 FQNEAQ (reference sequence).

This clone occurred a few times. This rearrangement joins TRBV27 to TRBJ2-3; 8 positions match TRBD2. The J segment lost 1 base and the V segment lost 6 bases, leaving 0 bases of the junction unmatched. The germline V gene has CDR1 MNHEY and CDR2 SMNVEV (reference sequence). The CDR3 sequence is 13 residues long. CDR3 in amino acids: CASRRGGTDTQYF. The CDR3, as DNA: TGTGCCAGCAGGCGGGGGGGCACAGATACGCAGTATTTT.

The genes are TRBV29-1 and TRBJ2-5; the D gene is possibly TRBD2 (5 bases). The CDR3 covers 13 residues. The ends were cut back, 4 bases at V and 0 bases at J, with 9 bases in the middle. The germline V gene has CDR1 SQVTM and CDR2 ANQGSEA. In nucleotides, the CDR3 is TGCAGCGTTGTAGGGAGCTACCAAGAGACCCAGTACTTC. It yields the protein CSVVGSYQETQYF.

The chain carries TRBV27 and TRBJ1-1, with D possibly being TRBD1 (6 bases). V was cut by 5 bases and J by 7 bases, with 14 bases left in between. CDR3 size: 13 residues. Germline V gene data show CDR1 as MNHEY and CDR2 as SMNVEV (reference sequence). The CDR3 DNA is TGTGCCAGCAGTACGGGGGGGGGCATTGAAGCTTTCTTT. It yields the protein CASSTGGGIEAFF.

This clone was seen a few times. The rearrangement uses TRBV4-1 and TRBJ2-5, with D unclear. The CDR3 covers 13 residues. CDR1 and CDR2 (germline): MGHRA, YSYEKL. Trimming took 0 bases from V and 5 from J, leaving 7 bases between them. CDR3 coding DNA: TGCGCCAGCAGCCAAGAAGAAGGGGAGACCCAGTACTTC. This codes for CASSQEEGETQYF.

This clone was seen only a few times. This chain links TRBV5-4 with TRBJ2-3, with 7 bases aligning to TRBD1. The length of the CDR3 is 15 residues. Per germline, CDR1 SGHNT and CDR2 YYREEE (reference sequence). V lost 3 bases, J lost 1 base, and 5 bases stayed unmatched. CDR3 DNA: TGTGCCAGCAGCTACATTGGGACAGGCACAGATACGCAGTATTTT. It specifies CASSYIGTGTDTQYF.

This chain uses TRBV7-9 with TRBJ2-2; D is unresolved. The CDR3 runs 12 residues. Germline lookup yields CDR1 SEHNR and CDR2 FQNEAQ (reference sequence). V was trimmed by 5 bases and J by 7 bases, leaving 8 bases between them. CDR3 sequence (DNA): TGTGCCAGCAGCCAACAAAACGGGGAGCTGTTTTTT. It is translated as CASSQQNGELFF.

The chain is built from TRBV29-1 and TRBJ2-1, with D unclear. Per the germline V gene, CDR1 is SQVTM and CDR2 is ANQGSEA. The CDR3 is 12 amino acids. Trimming left V 7 bases short and J 5 bases short, with 12 bases between. The CDR3 sequence: CSARRADNEQFF. Written as DNA, the CDR3 is TGCAGCGCCCGAAGGGCAGACAATGAGCAGTTCTTC.

This chain links TRBV29-1 with TRBJ2-1, with D hard to call. The CDR3 has 12 residues. V was cut by 7 bases and J by 5 bases, with 12 bases left in between. Germline V gene data show CDR1 as SQVTM and CDR2 as ANQGSEA. The CDR3: CSARPTHNEQFF. CDR3 DNA sequence: TGCAGCGCCCGCCCCACCCACAATGAGCAGTTCTTC.

This chain connects TRBV25-1 to TRBJ2-7; no definite D call. The CDR3 has 12 residues. Trimming pared 2 bases from V and 2 bases from J, leaving 4 bases between. Germline V gene sequence: CDR1 MGHDK, CDR2 SYGVNS. DNA of the CDR3: TGTGCCAGCAGTGAACACCCCTACGAGCAGTACTTC. Translating it yields CASSEHPYEQYF.

A few counts support this clone. The V call is TRBV29-1, the J call TRBJ2-7; D may match TRBD1 or TRBD2 (5 bases each). V lost 4 bases, J lost 2 bases, and 15 bases lay in between. Germline lookup yields CDR1 SQVTM and CDR2 ANQGSEA. The CDR3 spans 14 residues. CDR3 amino acids: CSVVLGTGPYEQYF. As DNA, the CDR3 is TGCAGCGTTGTTTTGGGGACGGGGCCCTACGAGCAGTACTTC.

The V gene is TRBV9, the J gene TRBJ2-1; the match to TRBD1 covers 9 bases. CDR3 length: 15 residues. The ends lost 0 bases at V and 8 bases at J; junction bases unmatched: 6. Germline CDR1 and CDR2: SGDLS and YYNGEE. The CDR3 sequence is CASSVEGTGSDEQFF. The CDR3 nucleotides are TGTGCCAGCAGCGTAGAGGGGACAGGGTCCGATGAGCAGTTCTTC.

This clone occurred once. The chain recombines TRBV27 with TRBJ2-1, with a possible D match to TRBD2 (6 bases). This CDR3 contains 15 residues. The V and J ends lost 2 bases and 8 bases respectively, with 16 bases between them. Germline V gene data show CDR1 as MNHEY and CDR2 as SMNVEV (reference sequence). CDR3 DNA sequence: TGTGCCAGCAGTTTAGGGCGAGGAGGGTTGGATGAGCAGTTCTTC. This codes for CASSLGRGGLDEQFF.

The genes are TRBV9 and TRBJ1-4, with 9 bases identical to TRBD1. CDR1 and CDR2 from the germline V gene are SGDLS and YYNGEE. With V trimmed by 0 bases and J by 8 bases, 5 bases remained unmatched. CDR3 size: 15 residues. The CDR3 here is CASSVAGTGTEKLFF. The CDR3 bases are TGTGCCAGCAGCGTAGCAGGGACAGGGACCGAAAAACTGTTTTTT. The entire variable domain, with the rest obtained from reference TRBV9 and TRBJ1-4, is as follows: DSGVTQTPKHLITATGQRVTLRCSPRSGDLSVYWYQQSLDQGLQFLIQYYNGEERAKGNILERFSAQQFPDLHSELNLSSLELGDSALYFCASSVAGTGTEKLFFGSGTQLSVL.

This chain joins TRBV6-1 and TRBJ1-2; TRBD1 might be the D (5 bases). The V and J ends lost 6 bases and 1 base respectively, with 12 bases between them. From germline, CDR1 is MNHNS and CDR2 SASEGT. The CDR3 is 14 amino acids. CDR3 DNA sequence: TGTGCCAGCAGCGGTTACGACAGTAACTATGGCTACACCTTC. It is translated as CASSGYDSNYGYTF.

V is TRBV30 and J is TRBJ1-2, with D unresolved. The CDR3 has 11 amino acids. Germline assignment: CDR1 GTSNPN and CDR2 SVGIG (reference sequence). The germline V and J ends were trimmed by 4 bases and 6 bases, with 9 bases remaining between them. CDR3 sequence: CAWKGFHGYTF. The CDR3 bases are TGTGCCTGGAAGGGATTCCATGGCTACACCTTC.

This chain connects TRBV2 to TRBJ2-5; tentatively, D is TRBD2 (5 bases). The V end lost 7 bases, the J end lost 4 bases, and 10 bases lay between the germline ends. Germline CDR1 and CDR2: SNHLY and FYNNEI. The CDR3 extends over 12 amino acids. The CDR3 here is CASTGSRETQYF. The CDR3 coding sequence is TGTGCCAGCACTGGGAGTCGAGAGACCCAGTACTTC.

The rearrangement joins TRBV7-6 to TRBJ2-7; D is uncertain. The germline CDR1 and CDR2 sequences are SGHVS and FNYEAQ. This CDR3 is 13 amino acids long. The germline V and J ends were trimmed by 2 bases and 2 bases, with 7 bases remaining between them. The CDR3 reads CASSLSPTYEQYF. DNA for the CDR3: TGTGCCAGCAGCTTAAGCCCGACCTACGAGCAGTACTTC.